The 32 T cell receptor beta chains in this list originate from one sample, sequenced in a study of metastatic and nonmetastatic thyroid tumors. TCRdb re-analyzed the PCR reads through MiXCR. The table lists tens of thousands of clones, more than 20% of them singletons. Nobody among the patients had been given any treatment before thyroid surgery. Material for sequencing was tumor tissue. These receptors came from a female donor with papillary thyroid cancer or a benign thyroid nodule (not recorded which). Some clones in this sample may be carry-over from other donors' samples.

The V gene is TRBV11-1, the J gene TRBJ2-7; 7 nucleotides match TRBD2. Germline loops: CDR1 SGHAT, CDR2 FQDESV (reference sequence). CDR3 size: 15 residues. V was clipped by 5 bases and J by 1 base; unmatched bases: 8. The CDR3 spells CASSLRGVGSYEQYF. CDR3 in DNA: TGTGCCAGCAGCCTCCGGGGGGTCGGATCCTACGAGCAGTACTTC.

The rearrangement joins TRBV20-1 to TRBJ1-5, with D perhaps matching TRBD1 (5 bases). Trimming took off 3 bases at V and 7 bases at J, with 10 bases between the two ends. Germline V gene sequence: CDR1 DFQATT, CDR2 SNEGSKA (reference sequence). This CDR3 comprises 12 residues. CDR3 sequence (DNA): TGCAGTGCTAGGTCCGGGGCGCAGCCCCAGCATTTT. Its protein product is CSARSGAQPQHF.

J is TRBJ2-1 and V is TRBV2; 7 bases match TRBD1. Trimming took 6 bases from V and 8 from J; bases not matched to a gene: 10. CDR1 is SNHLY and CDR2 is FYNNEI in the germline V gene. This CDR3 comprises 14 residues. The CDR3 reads CASSPSQGVDEQFF. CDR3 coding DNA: TGTGCCAGCAGCCCGAGCCAGGGGGTGGATGAGCAGTTCTTC. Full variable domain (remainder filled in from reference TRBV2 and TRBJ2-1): EPEVTQTPSHQVTQMGQEVILRCVPISNHLYFYWYRQILGQKVEFLVSFYNNEISEKSEIFDDQFSVERPDGSNFTLKIRSTKLEDSAMYFCASSPSQGVDEQFFGPGTRLTVL.

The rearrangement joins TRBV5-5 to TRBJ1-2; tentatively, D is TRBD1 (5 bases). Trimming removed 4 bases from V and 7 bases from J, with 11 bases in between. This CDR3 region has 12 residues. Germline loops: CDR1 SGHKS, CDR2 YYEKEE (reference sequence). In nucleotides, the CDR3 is TGTGCCAGCAGCCTCGCCCAGGGTGGCTACACCTTC. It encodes CASSLAQGGYTF.

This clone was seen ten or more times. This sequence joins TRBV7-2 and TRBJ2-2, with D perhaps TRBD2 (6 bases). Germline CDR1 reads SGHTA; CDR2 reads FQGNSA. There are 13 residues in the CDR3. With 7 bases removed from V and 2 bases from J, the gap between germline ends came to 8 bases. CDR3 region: CASTGTNTGELFF. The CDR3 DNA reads TGTGCCAGCACCGGGACTAACACCGGGGAGCTGTTTTTT.

This chain's CDR3 is CASSPGTSGYNEQFF. Written as DNA, the CDR3 is TGTGCCAGCAGTCCCGGGACTAGCGGCTACAATGAGCAGTTCTTC. The rearrangement links TRBV27 to TRBJ2-1, with TRBD2 matching over 11 bases. Per the germline V gene, CDR1 is MNHEY and CDR2 is SMNVEV (reference sequence). The CDR3 totals 15 residues. Losses at the gene ends were 5 bases for V and 3 bases for J; bases not matched to a gene: 3.

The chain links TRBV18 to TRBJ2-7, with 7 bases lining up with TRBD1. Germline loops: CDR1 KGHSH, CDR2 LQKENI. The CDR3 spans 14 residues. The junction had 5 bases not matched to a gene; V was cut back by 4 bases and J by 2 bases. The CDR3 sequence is CASSQGQSPYEQYF. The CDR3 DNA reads TGTGCCAGCTCACAGGGACAGTCCCCCTACGAGCAGTACTTC.

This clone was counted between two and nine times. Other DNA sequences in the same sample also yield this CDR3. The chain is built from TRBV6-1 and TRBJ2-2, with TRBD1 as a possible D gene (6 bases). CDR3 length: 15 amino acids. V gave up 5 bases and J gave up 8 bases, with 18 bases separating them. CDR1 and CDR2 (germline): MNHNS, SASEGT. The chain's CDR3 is CASSRQVGGTGELFF. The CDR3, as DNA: TGTGCCAGCAGTAGACAGGTCGGAGGCACTGGGGAGCTGTTTTTT.

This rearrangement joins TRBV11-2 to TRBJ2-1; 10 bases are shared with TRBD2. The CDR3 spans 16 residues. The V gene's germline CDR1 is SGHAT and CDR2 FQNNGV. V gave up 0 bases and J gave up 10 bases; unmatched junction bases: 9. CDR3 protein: CASSLEAASGGGEQFF. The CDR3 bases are TGTGCCAGCAGCTTAGAAGCGGCTAGCGGGGGCGGGGAGCAGTTCTTC.

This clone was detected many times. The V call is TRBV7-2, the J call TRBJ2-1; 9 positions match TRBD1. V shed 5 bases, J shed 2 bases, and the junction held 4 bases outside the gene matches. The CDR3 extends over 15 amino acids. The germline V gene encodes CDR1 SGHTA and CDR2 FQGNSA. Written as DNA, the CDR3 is TGTGCCAGCAGCGTCCGGACAGGGGCCTACAATGAGCAGTTCTTC. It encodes CASSVRTGAYNEQFF.

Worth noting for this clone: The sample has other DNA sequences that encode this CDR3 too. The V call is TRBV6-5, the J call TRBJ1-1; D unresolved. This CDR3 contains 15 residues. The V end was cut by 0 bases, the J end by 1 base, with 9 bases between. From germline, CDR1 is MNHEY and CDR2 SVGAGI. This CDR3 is CASSYSSPGNTEAFF. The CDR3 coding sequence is TGTGCCAGCAGTTACTCGTCCCCTGGGAACACTGAAGCTTTCTTT.

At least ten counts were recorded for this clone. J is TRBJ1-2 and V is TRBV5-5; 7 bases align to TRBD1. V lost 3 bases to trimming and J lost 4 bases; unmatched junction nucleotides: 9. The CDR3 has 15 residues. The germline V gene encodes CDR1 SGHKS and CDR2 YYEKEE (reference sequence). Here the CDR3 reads CASSWDSALGYGYTF. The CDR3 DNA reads TGTGCCAGCAGCTGGGACAGCGCCCTTGGCTATGGCTACACCTTC.

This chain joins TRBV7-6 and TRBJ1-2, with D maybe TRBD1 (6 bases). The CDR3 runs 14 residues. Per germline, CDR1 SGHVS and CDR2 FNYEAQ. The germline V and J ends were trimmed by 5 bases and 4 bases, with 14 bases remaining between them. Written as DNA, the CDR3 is TGTGCCAGCAGCGCACAGGGTTCCGGCTATGGCTACACCTTC. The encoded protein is CASSAQGSGYGYTF.

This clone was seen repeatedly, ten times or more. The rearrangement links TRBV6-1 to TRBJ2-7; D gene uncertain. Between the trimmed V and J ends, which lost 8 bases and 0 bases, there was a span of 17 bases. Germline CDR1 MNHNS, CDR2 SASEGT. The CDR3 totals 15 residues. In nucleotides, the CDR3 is TGTGCCAGCCTTCGGGCGGAGCCTACCTCCTACGAGCAGTACTTC. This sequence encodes CASLRAEPTSYEQYF.

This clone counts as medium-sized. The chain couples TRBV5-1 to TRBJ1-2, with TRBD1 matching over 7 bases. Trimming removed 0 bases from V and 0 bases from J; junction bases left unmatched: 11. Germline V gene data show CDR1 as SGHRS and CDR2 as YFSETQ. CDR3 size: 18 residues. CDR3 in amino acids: CASSLGRSPTGANYGYTF. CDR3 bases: TGCGCCAGCAGCTTGGGTCGTTCCCCTACAGGGGCTAACTATGGCTACACCTTC.

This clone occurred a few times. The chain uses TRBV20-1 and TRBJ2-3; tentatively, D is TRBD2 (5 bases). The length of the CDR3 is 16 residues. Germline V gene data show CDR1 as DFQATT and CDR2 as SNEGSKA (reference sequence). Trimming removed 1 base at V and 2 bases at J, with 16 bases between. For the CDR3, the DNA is TGCAGTGCTAGAGCGGAAATGGCTAGCTTCACAGATACGCAGTATTTT. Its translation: CSARAEMASFTDTQYF.

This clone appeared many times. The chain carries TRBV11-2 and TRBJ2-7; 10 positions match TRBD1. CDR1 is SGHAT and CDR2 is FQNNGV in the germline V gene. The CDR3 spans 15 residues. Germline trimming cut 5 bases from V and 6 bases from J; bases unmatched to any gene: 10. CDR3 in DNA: TGTGCCAGCAGCCACCGCGACAGGGGGCGAGGCGAGCAGTACTTC. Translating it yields CASSHRDRGRGEQYF.

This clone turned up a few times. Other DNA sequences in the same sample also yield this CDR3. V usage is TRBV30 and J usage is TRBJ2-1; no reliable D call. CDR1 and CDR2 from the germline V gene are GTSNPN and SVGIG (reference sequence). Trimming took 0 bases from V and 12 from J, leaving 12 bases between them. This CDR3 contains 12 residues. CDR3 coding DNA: TGTGCCTGGAGTGTTGTGAACAGTATGCAGTTCTTC. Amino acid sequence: CAWSVVNSMQFF.

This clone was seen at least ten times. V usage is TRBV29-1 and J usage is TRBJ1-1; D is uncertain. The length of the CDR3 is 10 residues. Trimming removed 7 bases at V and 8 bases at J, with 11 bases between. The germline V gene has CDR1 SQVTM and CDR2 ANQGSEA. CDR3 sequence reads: CSADQNEAFF. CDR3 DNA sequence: TGCAGCGCCGACCAAAACGAAGCTTTCTTT.

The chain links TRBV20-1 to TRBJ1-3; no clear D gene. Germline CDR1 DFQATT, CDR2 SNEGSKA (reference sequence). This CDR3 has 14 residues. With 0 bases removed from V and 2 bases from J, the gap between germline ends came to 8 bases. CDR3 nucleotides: TGCAGTGCTAGAGATATGAGAGCTGGAAACACCATATATTTT. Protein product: CSARDMRAGNTIYF.

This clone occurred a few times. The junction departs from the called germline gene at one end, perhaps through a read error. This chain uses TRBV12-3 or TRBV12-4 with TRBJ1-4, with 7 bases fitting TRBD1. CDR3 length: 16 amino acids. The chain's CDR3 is CSSRPLRGDRAGKLFF. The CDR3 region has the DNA TGTTCCAGCAGACCACTCCGAGGTGACAGGGCCGGAAAACTGTTTTTT.

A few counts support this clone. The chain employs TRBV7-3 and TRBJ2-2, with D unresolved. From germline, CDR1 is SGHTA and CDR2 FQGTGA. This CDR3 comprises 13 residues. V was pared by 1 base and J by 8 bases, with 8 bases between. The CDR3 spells CASSLRRVGELFF. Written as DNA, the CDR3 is TGTGCCAGCAGCTTAAGAAGGGTGGGGGAGCTGTTTTTT. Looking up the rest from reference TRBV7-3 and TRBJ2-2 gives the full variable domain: GAGVSQTPSNKVTEKGKYVELRCDPISGHTALYWYRQSLGQGPEFLIYFQGTGAADDSGLPNDRFFAVRPEGSVSTLKIQRTERGDSAVYLCASSLRRVGELFFGEGSRLTVL.

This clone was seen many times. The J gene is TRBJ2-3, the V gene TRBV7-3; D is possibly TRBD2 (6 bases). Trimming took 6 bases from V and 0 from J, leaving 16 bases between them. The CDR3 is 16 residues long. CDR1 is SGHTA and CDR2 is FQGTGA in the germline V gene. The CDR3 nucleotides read TGTGCCAGCAGACCTGGAGGGCCCGGGAGCACAGATACGCAGTATTTT. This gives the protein CASRPGGPGSTDTQYF. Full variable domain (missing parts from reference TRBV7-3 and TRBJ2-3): GAGVSQTPSNKVTEKGKYVELRCDPISGHTALYWYRQSLGQGPEFLIYFQGTGAADDSGLPNDRFFAVRPEGSVSTLKIQRTERGDSAVYLCASRPGGPGSTDTQYFGPGTRLTVL.

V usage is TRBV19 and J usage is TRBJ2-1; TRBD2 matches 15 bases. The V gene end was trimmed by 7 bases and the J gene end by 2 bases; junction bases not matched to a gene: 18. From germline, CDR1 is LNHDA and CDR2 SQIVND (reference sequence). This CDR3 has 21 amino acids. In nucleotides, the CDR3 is TGTGCCAGTAAGGGGACTAGCGGGGGGATAGTGCGGAGGGCGGCCTACAATGAGCAGTTCTTC. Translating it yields CASKGTSGGIVRRAAYNEQFF.

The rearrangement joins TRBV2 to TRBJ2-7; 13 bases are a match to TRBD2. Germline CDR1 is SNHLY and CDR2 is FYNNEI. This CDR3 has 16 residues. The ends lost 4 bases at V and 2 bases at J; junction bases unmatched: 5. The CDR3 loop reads CASSGTSGSAAYEQYF. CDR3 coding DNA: TGTGCCAGCAGTGGGACTAGCGGGAGTGCGGCCTACGAGCAGTACTTC.

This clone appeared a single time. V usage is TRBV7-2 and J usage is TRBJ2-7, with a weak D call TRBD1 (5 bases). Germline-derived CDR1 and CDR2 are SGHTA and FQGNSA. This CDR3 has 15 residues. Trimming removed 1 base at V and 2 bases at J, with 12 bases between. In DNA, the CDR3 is TGTGCCAGCAGCTTAGGGGGCGGAACCACCTACGAGCAGTACTTC. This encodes CASSLGGGTTYEQYF. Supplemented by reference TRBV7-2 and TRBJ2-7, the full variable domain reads GAGVSQSPSNKVTEKGKDVELRCDPISGHTALYWYRQSLGQGLEFLIYFQGNSAPDKSGLPSDRFSAERTGGSVSTLTIQRTQQEDSAVYLCASSLGGGTTYEQYFGPGTRLTVT.

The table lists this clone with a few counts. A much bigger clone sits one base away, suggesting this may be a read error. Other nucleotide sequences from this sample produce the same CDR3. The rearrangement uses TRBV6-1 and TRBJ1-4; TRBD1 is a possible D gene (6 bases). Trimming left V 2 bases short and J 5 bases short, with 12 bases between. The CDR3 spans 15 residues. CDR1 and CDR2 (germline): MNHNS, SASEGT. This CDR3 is CASSESAGANEKLFF. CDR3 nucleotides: TGTGCCAGCAGTGAATCGGCGGGGGCAAATGAAAAACTGTTTTTT.

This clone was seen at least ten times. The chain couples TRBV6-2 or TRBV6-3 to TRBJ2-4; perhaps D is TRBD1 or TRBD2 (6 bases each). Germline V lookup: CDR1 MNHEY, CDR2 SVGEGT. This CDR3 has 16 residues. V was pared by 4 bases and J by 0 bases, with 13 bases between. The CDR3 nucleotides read TGTGCCAGCAGTTTAAGGGGGGCGATAGCCAAAAACATTCAGTACTTC. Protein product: CASSLRGAIAKNIQYF.

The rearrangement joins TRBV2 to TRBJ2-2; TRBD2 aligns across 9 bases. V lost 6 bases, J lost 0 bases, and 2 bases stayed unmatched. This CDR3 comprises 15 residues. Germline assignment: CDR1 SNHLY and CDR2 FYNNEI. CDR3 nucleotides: TGTGCCAGCAGCACTAGCGGGTCGAACACCGGGGAGCTGTTTTTT. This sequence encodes CASSTSGSNTGELFF.

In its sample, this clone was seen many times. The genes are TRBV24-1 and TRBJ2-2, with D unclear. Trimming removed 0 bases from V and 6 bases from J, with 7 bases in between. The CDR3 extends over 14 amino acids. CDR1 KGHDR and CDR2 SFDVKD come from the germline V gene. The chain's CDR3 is CATSDLMSPGELFF. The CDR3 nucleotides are TGTGCCACCAGTGATTTGATGAGTCCCGGGGAGCTGTTTTTT.

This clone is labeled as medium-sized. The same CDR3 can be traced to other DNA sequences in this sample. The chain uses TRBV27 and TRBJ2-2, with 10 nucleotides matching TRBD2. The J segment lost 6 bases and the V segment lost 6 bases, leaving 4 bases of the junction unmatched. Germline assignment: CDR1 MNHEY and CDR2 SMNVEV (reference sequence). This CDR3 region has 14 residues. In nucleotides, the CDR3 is TGTGCCAGCAGCTTAAGCGGGGGGGCCGGGGAGCTGTTTTTT. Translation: CASSLSGGAGELFF.

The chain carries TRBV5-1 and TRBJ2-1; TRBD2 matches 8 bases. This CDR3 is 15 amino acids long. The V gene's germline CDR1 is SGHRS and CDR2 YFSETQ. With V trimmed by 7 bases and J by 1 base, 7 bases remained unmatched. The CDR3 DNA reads TGCGCCAGCCGCTCACGGGAGGGATCCTACAATGAGCAGTTCTTC. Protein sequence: CASRSREGSYNEQFF. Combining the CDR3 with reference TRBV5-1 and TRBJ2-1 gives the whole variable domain KAGVTQTPRYLIKTRGQQVTLSCSPISGHRSVSWYQQTPGQGLQFLFEYFSETQRNKGNFPGRFSGRQFSNSRSEMNVSTLELGDSALYLCASRSREGSYNEQFFGPGTRLTVL.